Presented here are 10 T cell receptor beta chains from one specimen sequenced in a study of CD8 T cells in Susac syndrome. Random-hexamer reverse transcription was applied to about 0.5 to 1 ug RNA. TCRdb processed the immunoSEQ multiplex PCR reads anew with MiXCR; each CDR3 protein has one entry. This sample has 120,000 to 150,000 distinct CDR3 sequences; about 95% occur once, and the top ten carry approximately 0.12%. Specimen: CD4+ T cells from PBMCs. The source is a human donor with multiple sclerosis.

The chain has TRBV24-1 and TRBJ2-5; the D is unclear. The CDR3 consists of 11 residues. Germline CDR1 is KGHDR and CDR2 is SFDVKD. V shed 10 bases and J shed 4 bases, with 9 bases lying between them. In DNA, the CDR3 is TGTGCCACGGCGCGGACAGAGACCCAGTACTTC. This sequence encodes CATARTETQYF.

The V gene is TRBV24-1, the J gene TRBJ2-1; D remains unclear. This CDR3 spans 18 amino acids. Trimming removed 5 bases from V and 0 bases from J, with 19 bases in between. The germline gives CDR1 KGHDR, CDR2 SFDVKD. The CDR3 nucleotides are TGTGCCACCAGTGGTTCCACCCTCGAAAGAGGCTCCTACAATGAGCAGTTCTTC. Amino acids: CATSGSTLERGSYNEQFF.

The chain carries TRBV20-1 and TRBJ2-1, with 7 bases aligning to TRBD1. Germline V gene lookup returns CDR1 DFQATT and CDR2 SNEGSKA (reference sequence). The CDR3 contains 13 residues. J lost 7 bases, V lost 1 base, and 4 bases had no gene match. CDR3 in DNA: TGCAGTGCTAGAGGACAGGGTAGGAATGAGCAGTTCTTC. Translated, it gives CSARGQGRNEQFF.

This chain uses TRBV28 with TRBJ2-1, with 8 bases identical to TRBD1. This CDR3 is 12 amino acids long. The junction had 6 bases not matched to a gene; V was cut back by 5 bases and J by 12 bases. Germline CDR1 MDHEN, CDR2 SYDVKM. CDR3 residues: CASSLTGVAQFF. CDR3 coding DNA: TGTGCCAGCAGTCTGACAGGGGTCGCGCAGTTCTTC.

This sequence joins TRBV14 and TRBJ2-3, with D unclear. Germline lookup yields CDR1 SGHDN and CDR2 FVKESK. The CDR3 length is 12 residues. Trimming removed 4 bases from V and 8 bases from J, with 10 bases in between. CDR3 residues: CASSRPRGTQYF. DNA for the CDR3: TGTGCCAGCAGCCGCCCCCGTGGTACGCAGTATTTT.

The table lists this clonotype with a few counts. This rearrangement joins TRBV12-3 or TRBV12-4 to TRBJ1-1; D possibly corresponds to TRBD1 (5 bases). With 7 bases removed from V and 1 base from J, the gap between germline ends came to 10 bases. This CDR3 has 13 amino acids. In DNA form, the CDR3 reads TGTGCCAGCATTAGGCAGGGGAACACTGAAGCTTTCTTT. Its protein is CASIRQGNTEAFF.

The V and J genes are TRBV5-4 and TRBJ1-1, with D maybe TRBD1 (6 bases). Trimming stripped 4 bases from V and 11 bases from J, with 18 bases between. Germline CDR1 and CDR2: SGHNT and YYREEE (reference sequence). The CDR3 runs to 13 residues. CDR3 bases: TGTGCCAGCAGCCCTAGACAGGAGAATGGGGCTTTCTTT. It encodes CASSPRQENGAFF.

This rearrangement joins TRBV29-1 to TRBJ2-7; a weak D match, TRBD1 (6 bases). Trimming stripped 6 bases from V and 2 bases from J, with 20 bases between. The CDR3 covers 15 residues. CDR1 and CDR2 from the germline V gene are SQVTM and ANQGSEA. Here the CDR3 reads CSVGEGVGVPYEQYF. DNA for the CDR3: TGCAGCGTCGGAGAGGGGGTTGGGGTCCCCTACGAGCAGTACTTC.

The chain carries TRBV2 and TRBJ2-7, with D perhaps being TRBD1 or TRBD2 (5 bases each). Germline V CDR1 and CDR2: SNHLY, FYNNEI. The CDR3 sequence is 15 residues long. The V end lost 4 bases, the J end lost 2 bases, and 15 bases lay between the germline ends. The CDR3 sequence is CASSVAGTLPYEQYF. CDR3 in DNA: TGTGCCAGCAGTGTTGCCGGGACGCTTCCCTACGAGCAGTACTTC.

This CDR3 reads CASSSGQAHTEAFF. CDR3 DNA sequence: TGTGCCAGCAGTTCAGGCCAGGCCCACACTGAAGCTTTCTTT. The chain joins TRBV7-2 to TRBJ1-1, with D hard to call. Deletions cut 6 bases from V and 3 bases from J, with 14 bases between. The CDR3 totals 14 residues. Germline V gene sequence: CDR1 SGHTA, CDR2 FQGNSA.